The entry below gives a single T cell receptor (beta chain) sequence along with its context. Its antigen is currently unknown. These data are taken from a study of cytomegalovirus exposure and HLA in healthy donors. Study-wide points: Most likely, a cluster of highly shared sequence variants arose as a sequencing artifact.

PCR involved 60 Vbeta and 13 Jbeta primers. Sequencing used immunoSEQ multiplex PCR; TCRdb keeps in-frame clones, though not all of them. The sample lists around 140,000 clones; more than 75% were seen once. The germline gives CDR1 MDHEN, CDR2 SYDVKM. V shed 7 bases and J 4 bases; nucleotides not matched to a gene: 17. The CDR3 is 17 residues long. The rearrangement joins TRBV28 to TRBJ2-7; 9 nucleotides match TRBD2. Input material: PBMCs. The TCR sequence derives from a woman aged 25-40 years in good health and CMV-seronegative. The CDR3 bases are TGTGCCAGCACCCTAACCGGGAGACGGCGGGAGGGTTACGAGCAGTACTTC. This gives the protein CASTLTGRRREGYEQYF.